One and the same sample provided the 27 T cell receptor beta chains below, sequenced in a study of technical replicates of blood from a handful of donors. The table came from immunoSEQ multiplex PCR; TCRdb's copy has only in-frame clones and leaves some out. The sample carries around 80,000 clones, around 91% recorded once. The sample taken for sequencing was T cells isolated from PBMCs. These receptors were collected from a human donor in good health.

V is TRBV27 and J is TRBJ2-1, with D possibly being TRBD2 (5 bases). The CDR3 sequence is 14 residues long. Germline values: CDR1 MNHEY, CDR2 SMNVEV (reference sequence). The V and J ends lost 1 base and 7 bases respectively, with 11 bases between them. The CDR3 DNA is TGTGCCAGCAGTTTATTGCTACCGGGGAATGAGCAGTTCTTC. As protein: CASSLLLPGNEQFF.

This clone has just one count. CDR3 coding DNA: TGTGCCAGCAGCCCTCAGGGGAACAATCAGCCCCAGCATTTT. It yields the protein CASSPQGNNQPQHF. V gene TRBV7-9 combines with J gene TRBJ1-5, with D tentatively TRBD1 (6 bases). Trimming stripped 5 bases from V and 3 bases from J, with 11 bases between. This CDR3 contains 14 residues. CDR1 is SEHNR and CDR2 is FQNEAQ in the germline V gene (reference sequence).

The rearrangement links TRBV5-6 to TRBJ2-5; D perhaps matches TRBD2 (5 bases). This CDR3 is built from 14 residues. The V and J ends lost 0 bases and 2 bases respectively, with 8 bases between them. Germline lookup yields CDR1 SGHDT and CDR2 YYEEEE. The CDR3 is CASSLGGDQETQYF. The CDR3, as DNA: TGTGCCAGCAGCTTGGGGGGAGATCAAGAGACCCAGTACTTC. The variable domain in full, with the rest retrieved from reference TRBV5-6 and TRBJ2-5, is DAGVTQSPTHLIKTRGQQVTLRCSPKSGHDTVSWYQQALGQGPQFIFQYYEEEERQRGNFPDRFSGHQFPNYSSELNVNALLLGDSALYLCASSLGGDQETQYFGPGTRLLVL.

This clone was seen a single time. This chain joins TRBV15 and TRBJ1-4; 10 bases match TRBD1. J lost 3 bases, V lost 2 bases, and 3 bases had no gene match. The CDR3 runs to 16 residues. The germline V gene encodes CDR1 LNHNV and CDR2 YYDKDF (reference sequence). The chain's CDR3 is CATSRYGQGANEKLFF. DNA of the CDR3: TGTGCCACCAGCAGATACGGACAGGGGGCTAATGAAAAACTGTTTTTT.

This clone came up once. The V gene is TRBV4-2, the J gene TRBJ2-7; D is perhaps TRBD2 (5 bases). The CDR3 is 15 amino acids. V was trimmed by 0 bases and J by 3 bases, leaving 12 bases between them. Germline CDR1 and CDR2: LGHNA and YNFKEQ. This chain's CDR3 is CASSQEFGKGYEQYF. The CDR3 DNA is TGTGCCAGCAGCCAAGAGTTCGGGAAGGGCTACGAGCAGTACTTC.

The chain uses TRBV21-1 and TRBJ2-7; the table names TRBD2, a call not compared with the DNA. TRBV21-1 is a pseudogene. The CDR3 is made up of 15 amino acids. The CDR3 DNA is TGTGCCAGCAGCAAAGCCCAGCGGGAGGGCTACGAGCAGTACTTC. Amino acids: CASSKAQREGYEQYF.

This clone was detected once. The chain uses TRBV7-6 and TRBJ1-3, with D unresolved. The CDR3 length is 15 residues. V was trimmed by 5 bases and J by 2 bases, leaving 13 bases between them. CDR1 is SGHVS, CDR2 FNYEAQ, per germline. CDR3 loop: CASSLRGGTGNTIYF. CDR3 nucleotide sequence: TGTGCCAGCAGCCTTCGGGGAGGGACTGGAAACACCATATATTTT.

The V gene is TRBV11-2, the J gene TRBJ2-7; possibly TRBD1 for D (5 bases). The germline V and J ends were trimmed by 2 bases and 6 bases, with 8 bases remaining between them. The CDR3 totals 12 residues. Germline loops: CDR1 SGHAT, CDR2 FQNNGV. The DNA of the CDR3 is TGTGCCAGCAGCTTAAGTAGGGGCGAGCAGTACTTC. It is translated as CASSLSRGEQYF.

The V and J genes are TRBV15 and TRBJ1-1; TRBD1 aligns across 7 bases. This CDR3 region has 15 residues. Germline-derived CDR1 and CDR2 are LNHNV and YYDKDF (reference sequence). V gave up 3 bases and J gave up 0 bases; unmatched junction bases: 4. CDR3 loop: CATSSQQGMNTEAFF. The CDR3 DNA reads TGTGCCACCAGCAGCCAACAGGGGATGAACACTGAAGCTTTCTTT.

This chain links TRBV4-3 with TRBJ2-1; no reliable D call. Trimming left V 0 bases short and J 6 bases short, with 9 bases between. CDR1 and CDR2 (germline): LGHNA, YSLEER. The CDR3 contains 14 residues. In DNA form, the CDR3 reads TGCGCCAGCAGCCAAGATTTCGACACCAATGAGCAGTTCTTC. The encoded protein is CASSQDFDTNEQFF.

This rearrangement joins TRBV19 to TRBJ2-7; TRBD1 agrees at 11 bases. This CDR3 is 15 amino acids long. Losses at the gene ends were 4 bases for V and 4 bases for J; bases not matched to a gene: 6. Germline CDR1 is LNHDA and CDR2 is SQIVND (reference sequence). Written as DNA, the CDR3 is TGTGCCAGTAGTACTCAGGGACAGGGGGGATACGAGCAGTACTTC. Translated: CASSTQGQGGYEQYF.

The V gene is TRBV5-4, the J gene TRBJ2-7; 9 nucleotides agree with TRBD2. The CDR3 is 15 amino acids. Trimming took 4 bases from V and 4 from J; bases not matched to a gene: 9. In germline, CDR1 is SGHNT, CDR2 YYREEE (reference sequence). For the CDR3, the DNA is TGTGCCAGCAGCCCCGGGCTAGCGGGAACTTACGAGCAGTACTTC. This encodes CASSPGLAGTYEQYF.

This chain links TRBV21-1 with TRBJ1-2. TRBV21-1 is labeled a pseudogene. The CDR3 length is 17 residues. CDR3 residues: CASSKAVGAYPLLCYTF. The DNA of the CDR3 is TGTGCCAGCAGCAAAGCGGTCGGAGCATACCCCCTATTATGCTACACCTTC.

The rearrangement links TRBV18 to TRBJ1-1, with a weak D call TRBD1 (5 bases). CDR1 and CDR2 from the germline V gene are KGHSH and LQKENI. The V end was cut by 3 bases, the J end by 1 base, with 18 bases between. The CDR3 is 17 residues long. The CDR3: CASSPKGQGIKNTEAFF. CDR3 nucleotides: TGTGCCAGCTCACCTAAGGGGCAGGGAATAAAGAACACTGAAGCTTTCTTT.

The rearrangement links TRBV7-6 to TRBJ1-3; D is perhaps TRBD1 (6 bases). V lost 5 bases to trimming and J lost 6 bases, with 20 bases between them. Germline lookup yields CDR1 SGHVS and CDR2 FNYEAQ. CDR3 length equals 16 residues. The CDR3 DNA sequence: TGTGCCAGCAGCAGTCGGGCGGGGGGCAGTTTAAACACCATATATTTT. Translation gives CASSSRAGGSLNTIYF.

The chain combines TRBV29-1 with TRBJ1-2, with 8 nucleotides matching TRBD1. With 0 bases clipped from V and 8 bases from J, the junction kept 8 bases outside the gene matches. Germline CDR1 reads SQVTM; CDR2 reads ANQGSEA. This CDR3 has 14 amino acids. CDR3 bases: TGCAGCGTTGAAGATCCGACAGGGGAGTTCGGCTACACCTTC. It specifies CSVEDPTGEFGYTF.

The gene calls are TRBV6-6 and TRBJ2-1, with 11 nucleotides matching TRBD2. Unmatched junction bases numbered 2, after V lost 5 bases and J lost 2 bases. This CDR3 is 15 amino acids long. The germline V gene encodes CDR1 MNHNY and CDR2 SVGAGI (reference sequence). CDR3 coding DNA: TGTGCCAGCAGTCAGGGACTAGCGGCCTACAATGAGCAGTTCTTC. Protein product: CASSQGLAAYNEQFF.

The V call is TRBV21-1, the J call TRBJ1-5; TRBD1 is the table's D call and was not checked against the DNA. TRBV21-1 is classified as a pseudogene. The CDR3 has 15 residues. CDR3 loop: CASSKADRGNQPQHF. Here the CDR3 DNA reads TGTGCCAGCAGCAAAGCGGACAGGGGCAATCAGCCCCAGCATTTT.

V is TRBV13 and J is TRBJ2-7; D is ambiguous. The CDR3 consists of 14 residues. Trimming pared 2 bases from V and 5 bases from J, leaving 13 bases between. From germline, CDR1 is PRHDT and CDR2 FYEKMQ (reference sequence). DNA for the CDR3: TGTGCCAGCAGCTTACTGTTCGTAAATGACGAGCAGTACTTC. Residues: CASSLLFVNDEQYF.

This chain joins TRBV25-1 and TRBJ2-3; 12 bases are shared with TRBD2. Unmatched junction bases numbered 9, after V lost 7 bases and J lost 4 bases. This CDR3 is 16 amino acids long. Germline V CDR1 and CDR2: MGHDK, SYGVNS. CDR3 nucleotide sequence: TGTGCCAGCACCCAGACTAGCGGGAGTCTGGCAGATACGCAGTATTTT. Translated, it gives CASTQTSGSLADTQYF.

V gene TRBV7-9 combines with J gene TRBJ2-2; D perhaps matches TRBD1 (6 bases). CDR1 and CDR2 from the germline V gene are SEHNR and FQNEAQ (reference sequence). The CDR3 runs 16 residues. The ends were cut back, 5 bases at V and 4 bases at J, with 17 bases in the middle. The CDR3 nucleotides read TGTGCCAGCAGCCTGACAGGCGGCGGAATCACCGGGGAGCTGTTTTTT. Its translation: CASSLTGGGITGELFF.

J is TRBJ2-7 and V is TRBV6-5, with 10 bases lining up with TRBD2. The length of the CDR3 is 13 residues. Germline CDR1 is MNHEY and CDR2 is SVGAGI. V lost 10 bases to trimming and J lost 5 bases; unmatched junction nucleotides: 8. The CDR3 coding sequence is TGTGCCACCCTCGGGACTAGCGTCAACGAGCAGTACTTC. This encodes CATLGTSVNEQYF.

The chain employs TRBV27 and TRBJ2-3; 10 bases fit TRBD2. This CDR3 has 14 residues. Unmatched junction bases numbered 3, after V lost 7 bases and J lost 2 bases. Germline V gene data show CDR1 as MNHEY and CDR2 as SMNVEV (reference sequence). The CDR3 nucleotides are TGTGCCAGCACCCTAGCGGGAGCCACAGATACGCAGTATTTT. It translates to CASTLAGATDTQYF.

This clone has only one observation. The CDR3 DNA reads TGTGCCAGCAGCCAAGATTTTACAAGCTATGGCTACACCTTC. The encoded protein is CASSQDFTSYGYTF. The V call is TRBV14, the J call TRBJ1-2; D not resolved. The CDR3 runs 14 residues. Germline CDR1 SGHDN, CDR2 FVKESK. V was trimmed by 0 bases and J by 4 bases, leaving 9 bases between them.

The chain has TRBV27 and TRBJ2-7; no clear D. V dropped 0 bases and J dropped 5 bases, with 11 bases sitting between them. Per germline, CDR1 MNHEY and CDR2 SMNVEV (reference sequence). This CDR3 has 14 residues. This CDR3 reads CASSLSPRSHEQYF. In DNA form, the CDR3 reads TGTGCCAGCAGTTTATCCCCCCGTAGCCACGAGCAGTACTTC.

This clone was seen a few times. The CDR3 is CASSQDLRRQDRGRTEAFF. CDR3 DNA sequence: TGCGCCAGCAGCCAAGATTTGAGGAGACAGGATAGAGGGAGAACTGAAGCTTTCTTT. The chain combines TRBV4-3 with TRBJ1-1; TRBD1 might be the D (6 bases). CDR3 size: 19 residues. Deletions cut 0 bases from V and 5 bases from J, with 25 bases between. Per germline, CDR1 LGHNA and CDR2 YSLEER.

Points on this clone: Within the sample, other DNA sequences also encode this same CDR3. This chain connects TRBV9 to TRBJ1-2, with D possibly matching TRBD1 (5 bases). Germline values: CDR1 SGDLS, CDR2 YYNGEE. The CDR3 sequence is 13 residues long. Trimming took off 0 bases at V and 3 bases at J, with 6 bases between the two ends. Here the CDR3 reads CASSVGGDYGYTF. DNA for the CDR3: TGTGCCAGCAGCGTAGGGGGGGACTATGGCTACACCTTC. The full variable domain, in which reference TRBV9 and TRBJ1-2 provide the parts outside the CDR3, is DSGVTQTPKHLITATGQRVTLRCSPRSGDLSVYWYQQSLDQGLQFLIQYYNGEERAKGNILERFSAQQFPDLHSELNLSSLELGDSALYFCASSVGGDYGYTFGSGTRLTVV.